The source of this T cell receptor beta chain is a study of T-cell memory formation after mild COVID-19. The overall study: Most TCR clusters belonged to a single donor.

The V gene lost 2 bases and the J gene lost 11 bases, with 16 bases spanning the gap. Germline V gene sequence: CDR1 MNHEY, CDR2 SVGEGT. This CDR3 has 14 amino acids. MiXCR, applied by TCRdb to the 5' RACE reads, yields one record per CDR3 protein. This sample has roughly 400,000 distinct CDR3 sequences, with approximately 19% found just once. Study findings and constraints: Whereas later expanders leaned CD4+, clones contracting day 15 to 85 showed a balanced CD4/CD8 makeup. Largely, contracting CD4+ clones fell within CM and EM, and contracting CD8+ clones within EMRA. There was no confirmation that second-wave clones peaking on day 37 were SARS-CoV-2 specific.

On this clonotype itself: As yet, its antigen is unknown.

The sequence came from a man younger than 30 who had mild COVID-19 (a few samples of this study predate the infection). Cell type and time point are not known. Sequenced sample: PBMCs or a T cell subset sorted from them (not recorded which). The V gene is TRBV6-2 or TRBV6-3, the J gene TRBJ1-5; perhaps TRBD1 as D (5 bases). CDR3 coding DNA: TGTGCCAGCAGTTACACGGGGGAAGGTAGGTCCCAGCATTTT. Amino acid sequence: CASSYTGEGRSQHF.